This TCR beta chain is from a study of Ad26.COV2.S vaccination and SARS-CoV-2 variants. Study summary: The authors gave Ad26.COV2.S intramuscularly, either once or twice 56 days apart.

Whole-study findings and limits: Total T cell responses were possibly underestimated by TCR breadth and depth analyses. Measurement of non-spike TCR breadth gave similar results in vaccine and placebo recipients.

Regarding treatment: roughly 19 received Ad26.COV2.S at low or high dose, single or two shots; 5 received placebo; per-sample allocation not given. Day 63 after the first injection of vaccine or placebo was the sampling time. What was given as vaccine was an Ad26 vector encoding Wuhan-strain SARS-CoV-2 spike. In its sample, this clone was seen once. Antigen unknown. The method was immunoSEQ multiplex PCR; TCRdb's version includes in-frame clones alone and lacks a portion of them. The sample contains about 440,000 clones, less than 95% of which appear only once. The CDR3 is 12 residues long. In germline, CDR1 is MDHEN, CDR2 SYDVKM. Trimming removed 3 bases from V and 9 bases from J, with 11 bases in between.

The sequencing here drew on peripheral blood, taken in a trial of Ad26.COV2.S vaccine versus placebo. The chain uses TRBV28 and TRBJ1-2, with a weak D call TRBD1 (6 bases). The source is a person between 18 and 65 years old who received the Ad26.COV2.S COVID-19 vaccine or a placebo. CDR3: CASSFSDSRYTF. CDR3 DNA sequence: TGTGCCAGCAGTTTTTCGGACAGTCGCTACACCTTC.